Following are 20 T cell receptor beta chains from one sample sequenced in a study of cytomegalovirus exposure and HLA in healthy donors. Vbeta (60) and Jbeta (13) primers were used in the PCR. Data came from immunoSEQ multiplex PCR; TCRdb stores just in-frame clones and leaves some out. The sample shows 75,000 to 90,000 clones, over 65% of them seen only once. The sequenced sample consisted of PBMCs. These receptors were obtained from a man aged 45-65 years in good health and CMV-seronegative.

The V gene is TRBV19, the J gene TRBJ1-4, with a tentative D call TRBD1 (5 bases). CDR1 LNHDA and CDR2 SQIVND come from the germline V gene (reference sequence). CDR3 length: 13 residues. V lost 2 bases and J lost 8, with 9 bases in between. The CDR3 loop reads CASSISGIEKLFF. The CDR3 DNA sequence: TGTGCCAGTAGTATATCAGGGATAGAAAAACTGTTTTTT.

The chain carries TRBV5-4 and TRBJ1-2; D is uncertain. This CDR3 comprises 15 residues. Trimming cost V 6 bases and J 2 bases, with 17 bases left between them. Germline values: CDR1 SGHNT, CDR2 YYREEE (reference sequence). DNA of the CDR3: TGTGCCAGCAATTCCGACGGGAGAAAGAACTATGGCTACACCTTC. Translated, it gives CASNSDGRKNYGYTF.

The V and J genes are TRBV19 and TRBJ1-1; TRBD1 agrees at 8 bases. V shed 5 bases, J shed 9 bases, and the junction held 8 bases outside the gene matches. Per the germline V gene, CDR1 is LNHDA and CDR2 is SQIVND (reference sequence). The CDR3 loop spans 13 amino acids. The DNA for the CDR3 is TGTGCCAGTAGTCCCGGGACAGGACGTCAAGCTTTCTTT. Protein product: CASSPGTGRQAFF.

The chain links TRBV5-5 to TRBJ2-1; weak D call: TRBD2 (6 bases). This CDR3 region has 16 residues. Per germline, CDR1 SGHKS and CDR2 YYEKEE (reference sequence). Deletions cut 4 bases from V and 7 bases from J, with 21 bases between. The CDR3 bases are TGTGCCAGCAGCGCTGCTAGCGCGGGGTTTGCTAATGAGCAGTTCTTC. This gives the protein CASSAASAGFANEQFF.

The J gene is TRBJ2-3, the V gene TRBV6-5, with a weak D call TRBD2 (5 bases). Germline V gene lookup returns CDR1 MNHEY and CDR2 SVGAGI. This CDR3 has 15 residues. Trimming stripped 6 bases from V and 3 bases from J, with 16 bases between. The CDR3 coding sequence is TGTGCCAGCAGCCGGACTGTTCCAGAAACAGATACGCAGTATTTT. Its translation is CASSRTVPETDTQYF.

V and J are TRBV9 and TRBJ2-3, with 7 bases matching TRBD2. The V gene end was trimmed by 4 bases and the J gene end by 3 bases; junction bases not matched to a gene: 8. Germline V gene sequence: CDR1 SGDLS, CDR2 YYNGEE. The CDR3 is 15 residues long. The CDR3 DNA reads as TGTGCCAGCAGCCTTCGAGCGGGGTCTACAGATACGCAGTATTTT. Translating gives CASSLRAGSTDTQYF.

The chain recombines TRBV2 with TRBJ2-7; 9 bases are a match to TRBD1. The CDR3 consists of 14 residues. Germline-derived CDR1 and CDR2 are SNHLY and FYNNEI. The J segment lost 2 bases and the V segment lost 6 bases, leaving 5 bases of the junction unmatched. CDR3 protein: CASRSQGAAYEQYF. In nucleotides, the CDR3 is TGTGCCAGCAGATCACAGGGGGCGGCCTACGAGCAGTACTTC.

This clone occurred a few times. CDR3 DNA sequence: TGTGCCAGCAGCCAAATGCAGGCTTCCCTTGACTATGGCTACACCTTC. It codes for CASSQMQASLDYGYTF. The rearrangement links TRBV7-9 to TRBJ1-2, with D unclear. The CDR3 runs 16 residues. Trimming removed 5 bases at V and 3 bases at J, with 19 bases between. Germline-derived CDR1 and CDR2 are SEHNR and FQNEAQ (reference sequence).

The chain couples TRBV10-3 to TRBJ2-1, with 13 positions matching TRBD2. The CDR3 extends over 15 amino acids. Germline CDR1 and CDR2: ENHRY and SYGVKD. After removal of 3 bases from V and 8 bases from J, the junction contained 4 bases not matched to a gene. DNA for the CDR3: TGTGCCATCAGTGACTGGACTAGCGGGGGTGATGAGCAGTTCTTC. Translated, it gives CAISDWTSGGDEQFF.

The chain employs TRBV12-1 and TRBJ1-6; TRBD1, as called in the table, went unchecked against the DNA. TRBV12-1 is designated a pseudogene. The CDR3 spans 15 residues. CDR3 residues: CANTARGQGHSPLHF. The CDR3 DNA reads as TGTGCCAACACGGCGAGGGGACAGGGTCATTCACCCCTCCACTTT.

This rearrangement joins TRBV28 to TRBJ1-5; TRBD1 aligns across 12 bases. With V trimmed by 6 bases and J by 3 bases, 3 bases remained unmatched. This CDR3 contains 15 residues. CDR1 and CDR2 from the germline V gene are MDHEN and SYDVKM. The CDR3 sequence: CASRGTGGPNQPQHF. The CDR3 nucleotides read TGTGCCAGCAGAGGGACAGGGGGCCCCAATCAGCCCCAGCATTTT.

The V and J genes are TRBV6-5 and TRBJ1-1; D gene ambiguous. The CDR3 runs to 12 residues. The germline V gene encodes CDR1 MNHEY and CDR2 SVGAGI. V was cut by 6 bases and J by 5 bases, with 10 bases left in between. The CDR3 DNA sequence: TGTGCCAGCAGCCTGCGGGGAACTGAAGCTTTCTTT. Protein product: CASSLRGTEAFF.

The chain employs TRBV19 and TRBJ2-1, with 11 positions matching TRBD1. V gave up 6 bases and J gave up 9 bases; unmatched junction bases: 1. Germline lookup yields CDR1 LNHDA and CDR2 SQIVND (reference sequence). The CDR3 covers 12 residues. CDR3 sequence reads: CASRGQGGEQFF. CDR3 nucleotides: TGTGCCAGTAGGGGACAGGGGGGTGAGCAGTTCTTC.

The chain employs TRBV7-2 and TRBJ2-5, with a possible D match to TRBD2 (6 bases). The germline V gene has CDR1 SGHTA and CDR2 FQGNSA. Between the trimmed V and J ends, which lost 3 bases and 6 bases, there was a span of 8 bases. The CDR3 extends over 12 amino acids. CDR3 protein: CASSLGGKTQYF. Here the CDR3 DNA reads TGTGCCAGCAGCTTGGGGGGAAAGACCCAGTACTTC.

The CDR3 coding sequence is TGCGCCAGCAGCCCCGGGACTAGCGTGCCCGAGCAGTACTTC. Encoded protein: CASSPGTSVPEQYF. The V call is TRBV10-2, the J call TRBJ2-7; TRBD2 agrees at 10 bases. Germline V gene lookup returns CDR1 WSHSY and CDR2 SAAADI. V shed 6 bases, J shed 6 bases, and the junction held 8 bases outside the gene matches. CDR3 length equals 14 residues.

This chain joins TRBV16 and TRBJ1-1; 7 bases match TRBD1. The length of the CDR3 is 15 residues. The V and J ends lost 2 bases and 4 bases, in that order; junction bases with no gene match: 7. Germline CDR1 and CDR2: KGHSY and FQNENV. The CDR3 sequence is CASSQRQGGITEAFF. For the CDR3, the DNA is TGTGCCAGCAGCCAAAGACAGGGAGGAATCACTGAAGCTTTCTTT.

This clone was detected only a few times. The chain uses TRBV2 and TRBJ1-2, with a tentative D call TRBD1 (6 bases). The CDR3 loop spans 14 amino acids. CDR1 is SNHLY, CDR2 FYNNEI, per germline. Trimming left V 6 bases short and J 8 bases short, with 19 bases between. In DNA, the CDR3 is TGTGCCAGCAGGGGGGGACGGGGGGCACGGGGCTACACCTTC. It codes for CASRGGRGARGYTF.

V usage is TRBV6-5 and J usage is TRBJ1-5; 7 positions agree with TRBD1. With 5 bases clipped from V and 4 bases from J, the junction kept 5 bases outside the gene matches. This CDR3 has 14 amino acids. The V gene's germline CDR1 is MNHEY and CDR2 SVGAGI. Written as DNA, the CDR3 is TGTGCCAGCAGTGAATCAGGGGGGAATCAGCCCCAGCATTTT. Translated, it gives CASSESGGNQPQHF.

This clone qualifies as medium-sized (0.01 to 0.1%). The rearrangement joins TRBV6-1 to TRBJ2-5, with 7 bases matching TRBD2. Trimming removed 6 bases from V and 4 bases from J; junction bases left unmatched: 8. Germline V gene sequence: CDR1 MNHNS, CDR2 SASEGT. The CDR3 is made up of 14 amino acids. CDR3 DNA: TGTGCCAGCAGAGCCGGAGCGGGGAGAGAGACCCAGTACTTC. It is translated as CASRAGAGRETQYF.

In this sample, this clone turned up once. CDR3 residues: CATRRQWETQYF. CDR3 nucleotides: TGTGCCACACGCCGACAGTGGGAGACCCAGTACTTC. The chain joins TRBV6-6 to TRBJ2-5, with TRBD1 as a possible D gene (5 bases). This CDR3 contains 12 residues. V gave up 10 bases and J gave up 5 bases, with 14 bases separating them. Germline V CDR1 and CDR2: MNHNY, SVGAGI (reference sequence).